A selection of T cell receptor beta chains follows, all from one sample in a study of early T cells in non-severe SARS-CoV-2 infection. From the 5' RACE reads, TCRdb called clonotypes with MiXCR, one entry per CDR3 protein. The data contain about 130,000 distinct CDR3 sequences, 15% of them seen just once; the ten biggest clones take up less than 25%. The sample was whole blood. These TCRs come from an adult who was a healthcare worker with PCR-confirmed SARS-CoV-2 infection or an uninfected control (not recorded which). The conserved cysteine and the conserved F or W are not part of the CDR3 here. Each record gives: J gene, clone size, CDR3 length, V gene, CDR3 protein. Size is stated for part of the rows, as once, few or many counts, or as a class when the clone is expanded.

J: TRBJ1-6; size: -; length: 12; V: TRBV6-5; CDR3: ASSYRGLNSPLH
J: TRBJ1-6; size: few; length: 11; V: TRBV9; CDR3: ASSVEDRGPLH
J: TRBJ1-1; size: few; length: 11; V: TRBV7-8; CDR3: ASSQAQGAGAF
J: TRBJ2-6; size: -; length: 11; V: TRBV12-3/TRBV12-4; CDR3: ASSFPGANVLT
J: TRBJ1-6; size: -; length: 13; V: TRBV20-1; CDR3: SATIPGQGSSPLH
J: TRBJ1-2; size: -; length: 7; V: TRBV29-1; CDR3: STGGGYT
J: TRBJ2-3; size: few; length: 12; V: TRBV2; CDR3: ASKPDRDTDTQY
J: TRBJ2-7; size: few; length: 11; V: TRBV12-3/TRBV12-4; CDR3: ASSSPAAYEQY
J: TRBJ1-2; size: few; length: 10; V: TRBV12-3/TRBV12-4; CDR3: ASSLTKGAYT
J: TRBJ2-1; size: -; length: 11; V: TRBV7-6; CDR3: ASSLGGLRPQF
J: TRBJ2-2; size: -; length: 13; V: TRBV19; CDR3: ASSLGTGVTGELF
J: TRBJ1-1; size: -; length: 9; V: TRBV30; CDR3: AWSDTGEAF
J: TRBJ1-1; size: -; length: 13; V: TRBV18; CDR3: ASSRSGDSNTEAF
J: TRBJ1-3; size: few; length: 12; V: TRBV25-1; CDR3: ASTQGGHRTTIY
J: TRBJ1-5; size: many; length: 14; V: TRBV6-5; CDR3: ASSSSWRGRDQPQH
J: TRBJ2-3; size: few; length: 12; V: TRBV20-1; CDR3: SASSGGAPDTQY
J: TRBJ2-2; size: -; length: 12; V: TRBV5-1; CDR3: ASSLLEGTGELF
J: TRBJ1-1; size: few; length: 11; V: TRBV12-3/TRBV12-4; CDR3: ASSPRDSRGAF
J: TRBJ2-5; size: many; length: 11; V: TRBV7-3; CDR3: ASSPGRGETQY
J: TRBJ2-7; size: many; length: 11; V: TRBV3-1; CDR3: ASSQGEGYEQY
J: TRBJ2-7; size: -; length: 11; V: TRBV7-9; CDR3: ASSQQGAYEQY
J: TRBJ1-1; size: -; length: 13; V: TRBV3-1; CDR3: ASTPAALMNTEAF
J: TRBJ2-7; size: -; length: 12; V: TRBV12-3/TRBV12-4; CDR3: ASSPTGQTYEQY
J: TRBJ2-3; size: few; length: 15; V: TRBV4-2; CDR3: ASSQETSGGLTDTQY
J: TRBJ1-5; size: -; length: 11; V: TRBV6-1; CDR3: ASSEAPRQPQH
J: TRBJ1-2; size: few; length: 12; V: TRBV30; CDR3: ACRVPAAAYGYT
J: TRBJ1-5; size: few; length: 12; V: TRBV30; CDR3: AWSASGIGQPQH
J: TRBJ1-1; size: many; length: 10; V: TRBV12-3/TRBV12-4; CDR3: ASSGSGTEAF
J: TRBJ2-1; size: -; length: 12; V: TRBV5-5; CDR3: ASTGTSGYNEQF
J: TRBJ2-7; size: -; length: 12; V: TRBV6-5; CDR3: ASTRGGEWAEQY
J: TRBJ1-2; size: -; length: 13; V: TRBV3-1; CDR3: ASSQGGVDGYGYT
J: TRBJ1-2; size: many; length: 11; V: TRBV7-9; CDR3: ASSFGQAYGYT
J: TRBJ2-3; size: few; length: 11; V: TRBV29-1; CDR3: SGRGQGSDTQY
J: TRBJ2-3; size: few; length: 10; V: TRBV29-1; CDR3: SVSDPGDTQY
J: TRBJ2-3; size: -; length: 12; V: TRBV4-1; CDR3: ASSQGRGTDTQY
J: TRBJ2-5; size: many; length: 12; V: TRBV7-2; CDR3: ASSPGGGQETQY
J: TRBJ2-1; size: -; length: 13; V: TRBV20-1; CDR3: SARDLRGAYNEQF
J: TRBJ2-5; size: -; length: 12; V: TRBV3-1; CDR3: ASSLPTGEETQY
J: TRBJ2-5; size: few; length: 12; V: TRBV10-3; CDR3: AISPSGAQETQY
J: TRBJ1-1; size: -; length: 11; V: TRBV6-6; CDR3: ASSYYTEQGAN
J: TRBJ2-6; size: -; length: 15; V: TRBV12-3/TRBV12-4; CDR3: ASTPGQGSSGANVLT
J: TRBJ2-1; size: few; length: 15; V: TRBV6-1; CDR3: ASSEINSGVNLNEQF
J: TRBJ2-3; size: -; length: 14; V: TRBV11-2; CDR3: ASSPSPYREADTQY
J: TRBJ1-4; size: -; length: 11; V: TRBV7-6; CDR3: ASSRLQSEKLF
J: TRBJ2-1; size: few; length: 12; V: TRBV12-3/TRBV12-4; CDR3: ASSFPYRGGEQF
J: TRBJ2-3; size: -; length: 11; V: TRBV19; CDR3: ASSDTPGDTQY
J: TRBJ1-2; size: few; length: 12; V: TRBV4-2; CDR3: ASSQETRGGSYT
J: TRBJ1-4; size: few; length: 11; V: TRBV20-1; CDR3: SAPGPGDEKLF
J: TRBJ2-2; size: -; length: 12; V: TRBV20-1; CDR3: SARGPQSTGELF
J: TRBJ1-4; size: few; length: 13; V: TRBV5-1; CDR3: ASSPLTGGQEKLF
J: TRBJ1-2; size: -; length: 14; V: TRBV20-1; CDR3: SATDRDRRFNYGYT
J: TRBJ1-1; size: few; length: 13; V: TRBV18; CDR3: ASSLYEVKNTEAF